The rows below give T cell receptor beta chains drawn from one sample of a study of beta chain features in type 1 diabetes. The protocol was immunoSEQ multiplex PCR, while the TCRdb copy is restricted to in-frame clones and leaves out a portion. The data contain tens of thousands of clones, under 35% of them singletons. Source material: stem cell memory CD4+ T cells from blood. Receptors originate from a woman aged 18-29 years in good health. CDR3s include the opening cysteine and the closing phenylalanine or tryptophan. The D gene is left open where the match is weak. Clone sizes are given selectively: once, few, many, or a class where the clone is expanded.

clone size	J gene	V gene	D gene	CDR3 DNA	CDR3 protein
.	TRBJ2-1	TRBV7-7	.	TGTGCTAGCAGCTTGGGCCACCACTCCTACAATGAGCAGTTCTTC	CASSLGHHSYNEQFF
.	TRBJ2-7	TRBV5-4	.	TGTGCCAGCAGCTTGCGAGCCTCCTACGAGCAGTACTTC	CASSLRASYEQYF
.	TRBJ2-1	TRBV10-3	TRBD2	TGTGCCATCAGTGAAGTAGAGCGGGGCTACAATGAGCAGTTCTTC	CAISEVERGYNEQFF
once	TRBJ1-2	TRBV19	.	TGTGCCAGTTACAAGGGGAAAGGCTACACCTTC	CASYKGKGYTF
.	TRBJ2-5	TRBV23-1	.	TGCGCCAGCAGTCAATTCGGGACACCAGGCCCGGAGACCCAGTACTTC	CASSQFGTPGPETQYF
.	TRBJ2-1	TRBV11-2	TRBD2	TGTGCCAGCAGCTTAGATCTACCGCTAGCGGGAGGAAGGTACAATGAGCAGTTCTTC	CASSLDLPLAGGRYNEQFF
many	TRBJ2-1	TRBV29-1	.	TGCAGCGTTCGGTTGAGCAATGAGCAGTTCTTC	CSVRLSNEQFF
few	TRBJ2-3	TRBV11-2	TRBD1	TGTGCCAGCAGCTTACTCAGGGGGCGCACAGATACGCAGTATTTT	CASSLLRGRTDTQYF
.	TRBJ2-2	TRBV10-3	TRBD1	TGTGCCATCAGGCCCGGACAGGGACCCACCGGGGAGCTGTTTTTT	CAIRPGQGPTGELFF
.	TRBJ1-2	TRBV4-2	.	TGTGCCAGCAGCCAAGTGGTGGCTGGCGGGAGGGAGGGCTACACCTTC	CASSQVVAGGREGYTF
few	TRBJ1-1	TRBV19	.	TGTGCCAGTAATTCAGGGTCCGTGAACACTGAAGCTTTCTTT	CASNSGSVNTEAFF
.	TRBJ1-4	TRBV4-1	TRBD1	TGCGCCAGCAGCCGACCGGGGACAGGGGAACTGTTTTTT	CASSRPGTGELFF
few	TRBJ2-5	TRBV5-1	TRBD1	TGCGCCAGCAGCTCAACAGGGGGCTGGGGAGAGACCCAGTACTTC	CASSSTGGWGETQYF
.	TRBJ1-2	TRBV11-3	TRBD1	TGTGCCAGCAGTCAGGGGGCAGGGAACTATGGCTACACCTTC	CASSQGAGNYGYTF
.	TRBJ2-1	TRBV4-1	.	TGCGCCAGCAGCCAAGACAGGGCGGCGAGCAATGAGCAGTTCTTC	CASSQDRAASNEQFF
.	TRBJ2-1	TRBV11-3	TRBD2	TGTGCCAGCAGCTCAGCGGGAGTAACCTACAATGAGCAGTTCTTC	CASSSAGVTYNEQFF
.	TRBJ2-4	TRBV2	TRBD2	TGTGCCAGCAGTGGTACTAGCGGTAAAAACATTCAGTACTTC	CASSGTSGKNIQYF
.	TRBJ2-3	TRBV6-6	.	TGTGCCAGCAGTCCGGCAGATACGCAGTATTTT	CASSPADTQYF